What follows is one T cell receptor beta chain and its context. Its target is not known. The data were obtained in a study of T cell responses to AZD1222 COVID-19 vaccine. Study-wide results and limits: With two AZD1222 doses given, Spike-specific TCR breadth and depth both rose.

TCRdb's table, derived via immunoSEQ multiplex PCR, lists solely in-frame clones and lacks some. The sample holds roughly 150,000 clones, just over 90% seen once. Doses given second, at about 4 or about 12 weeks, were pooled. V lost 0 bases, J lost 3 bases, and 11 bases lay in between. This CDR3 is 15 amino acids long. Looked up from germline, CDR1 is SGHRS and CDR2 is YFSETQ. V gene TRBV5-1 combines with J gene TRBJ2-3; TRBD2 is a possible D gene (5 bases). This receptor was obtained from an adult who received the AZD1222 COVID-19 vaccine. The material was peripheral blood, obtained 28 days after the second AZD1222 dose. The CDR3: CASSLGYGDTDTQYF. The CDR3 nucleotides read TGCGCCAGCAGCTTGGGGTACGGGGATACAGATACGCAGTATTTT. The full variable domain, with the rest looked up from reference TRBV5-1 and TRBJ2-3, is KAGVTQTPRYLIKTRGQQVTLSCSPISGHRSVSWYQQTPGQGLQFLFEYFSETQRNKGNFPGRFSGRQFSNSRSEMNVSTLELGDSALYLCASSLGYGDTDTQYFGPGTRLTVL.